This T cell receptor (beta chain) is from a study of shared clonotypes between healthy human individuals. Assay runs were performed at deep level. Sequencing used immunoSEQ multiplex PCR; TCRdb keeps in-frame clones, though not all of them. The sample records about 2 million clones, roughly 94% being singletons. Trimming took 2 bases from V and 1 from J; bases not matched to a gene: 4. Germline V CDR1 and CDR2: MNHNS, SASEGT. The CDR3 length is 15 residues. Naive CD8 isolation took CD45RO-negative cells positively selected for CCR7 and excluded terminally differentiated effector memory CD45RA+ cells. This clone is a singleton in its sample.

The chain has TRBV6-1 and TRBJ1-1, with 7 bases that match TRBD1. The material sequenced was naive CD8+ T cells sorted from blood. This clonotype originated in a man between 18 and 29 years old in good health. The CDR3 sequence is CASSERPGGNTEAFF. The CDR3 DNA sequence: TGTGCCAGCAGTGAAAGGCCAGGGGGGAACACTGAAGCTTTCTTT.